The TCR beta chain under discussion was sequenced for a study of cytomegalovirus exposure and HLA in healthy donors. V lost 4 bases to trimming and J lost 4 bases, with 14 bases between them. The germline V gene has CDR1 SGHRS and CDR2 YFSETQ. The CDR3 covers 15 residues. Of note for this clone: The antigen is undetermined.

Study-wide findings and caveats: Data from an earlier analysis indicated that most TCR beta V segments were productive either about 90% or about 30% of the time.

13 Jbeta primers and 60 Vbeta primers were used for the PCR. Profiled with immunoSEQ multiplex PCR; TCRdb holds only in-frame clones, not every one. Found here are roughly 120,000 clones, about 73% of them singletons; the top ten hold over 3.5%. Sequenced material: PBMCs. The sequence was obtained from a woman between 50 and 59 years old in good health and CMV-seropositive. J is TRBJ2-2 and V is TRBV5-1; D is perhaps TRBD1 (6 bases). CDR3 sequence (DNA): TGCGCCAGCAGCATTACAGGGCCGGGCACCGGGGAGCTGTTTTTT. Its translation: CASSITGPGTGELFF.